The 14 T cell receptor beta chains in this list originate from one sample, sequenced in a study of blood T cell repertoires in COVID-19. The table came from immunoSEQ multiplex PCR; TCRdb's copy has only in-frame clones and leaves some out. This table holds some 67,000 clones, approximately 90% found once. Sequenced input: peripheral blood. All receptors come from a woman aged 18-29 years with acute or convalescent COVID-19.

CDR3 bases: TGTGCCAGCAGCTCTGAAGCGGGGACAGGGTATAGCTACGAGCAGTACTTC. Translating it yields CASSSEAGTGYSYEQYF. This chain joins TRBV11-2 and TRBJ2-7; TRBD1 aligns across 9 bases. Germline-derived CDR1 and CDR2 are SGHAT and FQNNGV. The CDR3 totals 17 residues. V lost 4 bases and J lost 3; bases outside the gene matches: 13.

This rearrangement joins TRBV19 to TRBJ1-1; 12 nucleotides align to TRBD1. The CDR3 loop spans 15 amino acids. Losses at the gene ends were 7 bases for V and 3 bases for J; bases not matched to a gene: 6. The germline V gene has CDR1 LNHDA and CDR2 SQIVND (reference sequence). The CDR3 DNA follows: TGTGCCAGTATAGGGACAGGGGGCCAAGACACTGAAGCTTTCTTT. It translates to CASIGTGGQDTEAFF.

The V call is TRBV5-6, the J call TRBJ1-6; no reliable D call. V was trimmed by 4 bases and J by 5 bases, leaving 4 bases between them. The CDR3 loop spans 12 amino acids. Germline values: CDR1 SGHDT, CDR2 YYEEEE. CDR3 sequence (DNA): TGTGCCAGCAGCCTTAATAATTCACCCCTCCACTTT. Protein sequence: CASSLNNSPLHF.

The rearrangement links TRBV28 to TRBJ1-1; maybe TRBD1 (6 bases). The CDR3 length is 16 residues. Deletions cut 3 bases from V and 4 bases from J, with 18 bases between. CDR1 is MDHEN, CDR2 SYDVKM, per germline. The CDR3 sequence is CASSFRLRGGTTEAFF. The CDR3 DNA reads TGTGCCAGCAGTTTTCGGCTTAGGGGGGGGACCACTGAAGCTTTCTTT.

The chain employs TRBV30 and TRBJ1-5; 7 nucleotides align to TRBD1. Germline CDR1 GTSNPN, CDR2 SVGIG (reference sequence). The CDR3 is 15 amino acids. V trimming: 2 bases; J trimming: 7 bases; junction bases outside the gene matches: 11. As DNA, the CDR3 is TGTGCCTGGAGTTTGCCGGACAGGCGGGAACAGCCCCAGCATTTT. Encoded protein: CAWSLPDRREQPQHF. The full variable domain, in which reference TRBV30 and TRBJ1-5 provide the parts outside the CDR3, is SQTIHQWPATLVQPVGSPLSLECTVEGTSNPNLYWYRQAAGRGLQLLFYSVGIGQISSEVPQNLSASRPQDRQFILSSKKLLLSDSGFYLCAWSLPDRREQPQHFGDGTRLSIL.

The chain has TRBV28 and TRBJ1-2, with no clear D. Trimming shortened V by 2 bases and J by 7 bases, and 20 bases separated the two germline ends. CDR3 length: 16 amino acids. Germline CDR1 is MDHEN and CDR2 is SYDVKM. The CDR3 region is CASSLTMTDTRSGYTF. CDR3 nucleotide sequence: TGTGCCAGCAGTTTAACAATGACGGATACTCGGAGTGGCTACACCTTC.

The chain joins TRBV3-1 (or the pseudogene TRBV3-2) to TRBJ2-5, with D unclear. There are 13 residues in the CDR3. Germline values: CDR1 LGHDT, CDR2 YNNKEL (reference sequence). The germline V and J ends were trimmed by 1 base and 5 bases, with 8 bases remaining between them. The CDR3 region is CASSQVVSETQYF. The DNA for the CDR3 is TGTGCCAGCAGCCAAGTCGTATCGGAGACCCAGTACTTC.

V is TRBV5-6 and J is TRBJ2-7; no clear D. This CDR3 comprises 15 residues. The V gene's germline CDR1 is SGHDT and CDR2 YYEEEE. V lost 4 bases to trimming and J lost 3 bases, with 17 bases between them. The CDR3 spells CASSGTGDLDYEQYF. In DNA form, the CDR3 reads TGTGCCAGCAGCGGAACCGGTGACTTAGACTACGAGCAGTACTTC.

CDR3 sequence (DNA): TGTGCCAGCAGCACTTCGGGGGAGGGGGAAGAGACCCAGTACTTC. It is translated as CASSTSGEGEETQYF. This chain links TRBV28 with TRBJ2-5; D is perhaps TRBD2 (7 bases). The length of the CDR3 is 15 residues. V was cut by 6 bases and J by 3 bases, with 17 bases left in between. Per the germline V gene, CDR1 is MDHEN and CDR2 is SYDVKM. The full variable domain, in which reference TRBV28 and TRBJ2-5 provide the parts outside the CDR3, is DVKVTQSSRYLVKRTGEKVFLECVQDMDHENMFWYRQDPGLGLRLIYFSYDVKMKEKGDIPEGYSVSREKKERFSLILESASTNQTSMYLCASSTSGEGEETQYFGPGTRLLVL.

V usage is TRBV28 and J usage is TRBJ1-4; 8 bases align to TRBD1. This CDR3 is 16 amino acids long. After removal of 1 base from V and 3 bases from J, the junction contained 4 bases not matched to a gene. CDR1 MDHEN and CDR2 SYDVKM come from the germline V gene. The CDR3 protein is CASSLSGGFSNEKLFF. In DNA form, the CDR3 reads TGTGCCAGCAGTTTATCAGGGGGCTTTTCTAATGAAAAACTGTTTTTT.

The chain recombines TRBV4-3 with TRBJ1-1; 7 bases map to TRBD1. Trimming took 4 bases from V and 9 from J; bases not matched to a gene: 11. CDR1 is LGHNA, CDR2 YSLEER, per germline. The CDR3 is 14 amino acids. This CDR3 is CASSPGGQANKAFF. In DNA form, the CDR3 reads TGCGCCAGCAGCCCAGGTGGACAGGCAAATAAAGCTTTCTTT.

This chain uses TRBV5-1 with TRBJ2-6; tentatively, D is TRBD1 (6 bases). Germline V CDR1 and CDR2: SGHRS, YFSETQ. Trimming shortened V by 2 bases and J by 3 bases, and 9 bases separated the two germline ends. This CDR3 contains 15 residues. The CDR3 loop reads CASSLQGFGANVLTF. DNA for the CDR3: TGCGCCAGCAGCTTACAGGGTTTTGGGGCCAACGTCCTGACTTTC.

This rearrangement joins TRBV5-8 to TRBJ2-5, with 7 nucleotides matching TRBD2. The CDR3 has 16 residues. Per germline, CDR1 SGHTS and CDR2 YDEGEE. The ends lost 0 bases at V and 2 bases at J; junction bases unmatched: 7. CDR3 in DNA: TGTGCCAGCAGCTTGGCCCGGGGGGTACGGCAAGAGACCCAGTACTTC. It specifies CASSLARGVRQETQYF.

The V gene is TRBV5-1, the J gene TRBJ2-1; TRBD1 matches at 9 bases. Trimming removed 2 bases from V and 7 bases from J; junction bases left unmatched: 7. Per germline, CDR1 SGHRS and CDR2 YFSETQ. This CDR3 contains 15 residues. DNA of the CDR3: TGCGCCAGCAGCTTATGGACAGGGGCCGGGAATGAGCAGTTCTTC. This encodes CASSLWTGAGNEQFF. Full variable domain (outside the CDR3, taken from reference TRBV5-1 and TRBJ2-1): KAGVTQTPRYLIKTRGQQVTLSCSPISGHRSVSWYQQTPGQGLQFLFEYFSETQRNKGNFPGRFSGRQFSNSRSEMNVSTLELGDSALYLCASSLWTGAGNEQFFGPGTRLTVL.